A selection of T cell receptor beta chains follows, all from one sample in a study of control samples from healthy donors and cancer patients. The assay was immunoSEQ multiplex PCR, and TCRdb's table has in-frame clones only and misses some. The sample consists of about 110,000 clones, less than 95% of them appearing once. The material sequenced was blood. The receptors originated from a human donor in good health. The donor label of this sample is uncertain. Each CDR3 is given with its conserved first and last residue. Fields, in order: D gene, J gene, clone size, V gene, CDR3 DNA, CDR3 protein. D genes are given only for firm matches. Size is omitted from some rows. Given values are once, few, many or a class for expanded clones.

d_call: NA; j_call: TRBJ1-1; clone_size: NA; v_call: TRBV27; cdr3_nt: TGTGCCAGCAGCCCTACAGGTTTGAACACTGAAGCTTTCTTT; cdr3_aa: CASSPTGLNTEAFF
d_call: TRBD1; j_call: TRBJ1-1; clone_size: NA; v_call: TRBV3-1/TRBV3-2; cdr3_nt: TGTGCCAGCAGCCAAGATAGACAGGGGGGCACTGAAGCTTTCTTT; cdr3_aa: CASSQDRQGGTEAFF
d_call: TRBD1; j_call: TRBJ1-1; clone_size: NA; v_call: TRBV12-3/TRBV12-4; cdr3_nt: TGTGCCAGCAGCTGGGACAGGGGAACTGAAGCTTTCTTT; cdr3_aa: CASSWDRGTEAFF
d_call: TRBD1; j_call: TRBJ1-4; clone_size: NA; v_call: TRBV6-1; cdr3_nt: TGTGCCAGCAGTGAATACAGGGGGCTACGGGAAAAACTGTTTTTT; cdr3_aa: CASSEYRGLREKLFF
d_call: TRBD2; j_call: TRBJ2-1; clone_size: NA; v_call: TRBV15; cdr3_nt: TGTGCCACCAGCACGCTTTCGACTAGCGGGGGCATCAATGAGCAGTTCTTC; cdr3_aa: CATSTLSTSGGINEQFF
d_call: NA; j_call: TRBJ2-2; clone_size: NA; v_call: TRBV18; cdr3_nt: TGTGCCAGCTCACCAGGTGCGGAGCTGTTTTTT; cdr3_aa: CASSPGAELFF
d_call: TRBD1; j_call: TRBJ1-1; clone_size: NA; v_call: TRBV28; cdr3_nt: TGTGCCAGCAGTTCCGGGACAGGGTATTCCACTGAAGCTTTCTTT; cdr3_aa: CASSSGTGYSTEAFF
d_call: NA; j_call: TRBJ1-1; clone_size: once; v_call: TRBV30; cdr3_nt: TGTGCCTGGAGTTGGACGGGGAACACTGAAGCTTTCTTT; cdr3_aa: CAWSWTGNTEAFF
d_call: TRBD1; j_call: TRBJ2-3; clone_size: NA; v_call: TRBV9; cdr3_nt: TGTGCCAGCAGCGTAGCTGAGGACAGGGCCGATACGCAGTATTTT; cdr3_aa: CASSVAEDRADTQYF
d_call: TRBD1; j_call: TRBJ2-1; clone_size: NA; v_call: TRBV29-1; cdr3_nt: TGCAGCGTCCAGGGACAGGGGACCGCTGAGCAGTTCTTC; cdr3_aa: CSVQGQGTAEQFF
d_call: NA; j_call: TRBJ1-4; clone_size: NA; v_call: TRBV9; cdr3_nt: TGTGCCAGCAGCGTCAGGGGACAAACTAATGAAAAACTGTTTTTT; cdr3_aa: CASSVRGQTNEKLFF
d_call: TRBD2; j_call: TRBJ2-1; clone_size: once; v_call: TRBV5-4; cdr3_nt: TGTGCCAGCAGCTCCTTAGCGGGGGGGATAAGTAATGAGCAGTTCTTC; cdr3_aa: CASSSLAGGISNEQFF
d_call: TRBD1; j_call: TRBJ1-6; clone_size: NA; v_call: TRBV5-1; cdr3_nt: TGCGCCAGCAGCTTGGGTGGGACAGATAATTCACCCCTCCACTTT; cdr3_aa: CASSLGGTDNSPLHF
d_call: NA; j_call: TRBJ2-3; clone_size: NA; v_call: TRBV5-1; cdr3_nt: TGCGCCAGCAGCTTGTCGGGGGCCGGGCGTGATACGCAGTATTTT; cdr3_aa: CASSLSGAGRDTQYF
d_call: NA; j_call: TRBJ1-5; clone_size: NA; v_call: TRBV5-1; cdr3_nt: TGCGCCAGCAGCCGGGGGACCCAGGTTTATAGCAATCAGCCCCAGCATTTT; cdr3_aa: CASSRGTQVYSNQPQHF
d_call: NA; j_call: TRBJ1-5; clone_size: NA; v_call: TRBV9; cdr3_nt: TGTGCCAGCAGCGTAGTTCCGGATAGCAATCAGCCCCAGCATTTT; cdr3_aa: CASSVVPDSNQPQHF
d_call: NA; j_call: TRBJ2-1; clone_size: NA; v_call: TRBV27; cdr3_nt: TGTGCCAGCAGTTTCCCCACTGAGCAGTTCTTC; cdr3_aa: CASSFPTEQFF
d_call: NA; j_call: TRBJ1-1; clone_size: NA; v_call: TRBV9; cdr3_nt: TGTGCCAGCAGCGTAGGACGGCGGATGAACACTGAAGCTTTCTTT; cdr3_aa: CASSVGRRMNTEAFF
d_call: TRBD2; j_call: TRBJ2-3; clone_size: NA; v_call: TRBV5-8; cdr3_nt: TGTGCCAGCAGCAGACTAGCGGGGGGGCTAGATACGCAGTATTTT; cdr3_aa: CASSRLAGGLDTQYF
d_call: NA; j_call: TRBJ1-1; clone_size: NA; v_call: TRBV4-3; cdr3_nt: TGCGCCAGCAGCCAAAACATCAGGGTGAAAACTGAAGCTTTCTTT; cdr3_aa: CASSQNIRVKTEAFF
d_call: NA; j_call: TRBJ1-4; clone_size: NA; v_call: TRBV24-1; cdr3_nt: TGTGCCACCAGTGACTACGAAAAACTGTTTTTT; cdr3_aa: CATSDYEKLFF
d_call: NA; j_call: TRBJ1-4; clone_size: NA; v_call: TRBV20-1; cdr3_nt: TGCAGTGCCGCTAATGAAAAACTGTTTTTT; cdr3_aa: CSAANEKLFF
d_call: NA; j_call: TRBJ1-1; clone_size: NA; v_call: TRBV4-2; cdr3_nt: TGTGCCAGCAGCCAAGATCAAGAAGCCAACACTGAAGCTTTCTTT; cdr3_aa: CASSQDQEANTEAFF
d_call: TRBD1; j_call: TRBJ1-6; clone_size: NA; v_call: TRBV27; cdr3_nt: TGTGCCAGCAGTATTTCCCCCGACAGGGCAAGGTCACCCCTCCACTTT; cdr3_aa: CASSISPDRARSPLHF
d_call: NA; j_call: TRBJ2-5; clone_size: many; v_call: TRBV6-2/TRBV6-3; cdr3_nt: TGTGCCAGCAGTTATATCCACAGTCCGGAGACCCAGTACTTC; cdr3_aa: CASSYIHSPETQYF
d_call: NA; j_call: TRBJ2-7; clone_size: NA; v_call: TRBV28; cdr3_nt: TGTGCCAGCAGTCAGGCGGGGCAAACCTACGAGCAGTACTTC; cdr3_aa: CASSQAGQTYEQYF
d_call: NA; j_call: TRBJ2-7; clone_size: NA; v_call: TRBV28; cdr3_nt: TGTGCCAGCAGTTTCACGGGACTTATCGACGAGCAGTACTTC; cdr3_aa: CASSFTGLIDEQYF
d_call: NA; j_call: TRBJ1-6; clone_size: NA; v_call: TRBV28; cdr3_nt: TGTGCCAGCAGTGAGCAGGGCAGGGCACCCCTCCACTTT; cdr3_aa: CASSEQGRAPLHF
d_call: NA; j_call: TRBJ2-2; clone_size: NA; v_call: TRBV27; cdr3_nt: TGTGCCAGCGCCTTAGTAGGGGGGCTCGGCACCGGGGAGCTGTTTTTT; cdr3_aa: CASALVGGLGTGELFF
d_call: NA; j_call: TRBJ1-4; clone_size: NA; v_call: TRBV7-9; cdr3_nt: TGTGCCAGCAGCTTAGCAGAGGGTTCCGGGCGAGAAAAACTGTTTTTT; cdr3_aa: CASSLAEGSGREKLFF
d_call: NA; j_call: TRBJ1-4; clone_size: NA; v_call: TRBV19; cdr3_nt: TGTGCCAGTAGACAGATAGGAACTAATGAAAAACTGTTTTTT; cdr3_aa: CASRQIGTNEKLFF
d_call: TRBD2; j_call: TRBJ2-1; clone_size: NA; v_call: TRBV29-1; cdr3_nt: TGCAGCGTTCTAGCGGGGGGGAATATGGGCTCCTACAATGAGCAGTTCTTC; cdr3_aa: CSVLAGGNMGSYNEQFF
d_call: TRBD1; j_call: TRBJ1-1; clone_size: NA; v_call: TRBV10-1; cdr3_nt: TGCGCCAGCAGTTCGACAGGGGGGACTGAAGCTTTCTTT; cdr3_aa: CASSSTGGTEAFF
d_call: NA; j_call: TRBJ2-1; clone_size: NA; v_call: TRBV10-3; cdr3_nt: TGTGCCATCAGTGAGTCGGGGGACACAGTATACAATGAGCAGTTCTTC; cdr3_aa: CAISESGDTVYNEQFF
d_call: NA; j_call: TRBJ2-5; clone_size: NA; v_call: TRBV12-5; cdr3_nt: TGTGCTAGTGGTTTCGGACTTCAAGAGACCCAGTACTTC; cdr3_aa: CASGFGLQETQYF
d_call: TRBD1; j_call: TRBJ1-2; clone_size: NA; v_call: TRBV3-1/TRBV3-2; cdr3_nt: TGTGCCAGCAGCCAAGGCGGGACAGTGCAAAGAAATGGCTACACCTTC; cdr3_aa: CASSQGGTVQRNGYTF
d_call: NA; j_call: TRBJ2-1; clone_size: NA; v_call: TRBV12-3/TRBV12-4; cdr3_nt: TGTGCCAGCAGCCAAACATTTTCTGAGCAGTTCTTC; cdr3_aa: CASSQTFSEQFF
d_call: NA; j_call: TRBJ2-1; clone_size: NA; v_call: TRBV28; cdr3_nt: TGTGCCAGCAGCCCACCTGGGACACACAATGAGCAGTTCTTC; cdr3_aa: CASSPPGTHNEQFF
d_call: NA; j_call: TRBJ1-2; clone_size: NA; v_call: TRBV6-5; cdr3_nt: TGTGCCAGCAGCCGTCAGGGGCAAGCTAACTATGGCTACACCTTC; cdr3_aa: CASSRQGQANYGYTF
d_call: NA; j_call: TRBJ1-5; clone_size: once; v_call: TRBV27; cdr3_nt: TGTGCCAGCAGGATAGGGTTTGGTCAGCCCCAGCATTTT; cdr3_aa: CASRIGFGQPQHF
d_call: NA; j_call: TRBJ1-4; clone_size: once; v_call: TRBV9; cdr3_nt: TGTGCCAGCAGCGTAGATTCGGGGGTTGAAAAACTGTTTTTT; cdr3_aa: CASSVDSGVEKLFF
d_call: TRBD2; j_call: TRBJ2-2; clone_size: NA; v_call: TRBV6-1; cdr3_nt: TGTGCCAGCAGTGCACTAGCGGGGGCGAACACCGGGGAGCTGTTTTTT; cdr3_aa: CASSALAGANTGELFF
d_call: TRBD1; j_call: TRBJ2-7; clone_size: NA; v_call: TRBV11-2; cdr3_nt: TGTGCCAGCAGCTCCGGACAGGGTTATTCCTACGAGCAGTACTTC; cdr3_aa: CASSSGQGYSYEQYF
d_call: NA; j_call: TRBJ1-1; clone_size: once; v_call: TRBV3-1/TRBV3-2; cdr3_nt: TGTGCCAGCAGCCAAGAAGGTCGTAGCACTGAAGCTTTCTTT; cdr3_aa: CASSQEGRSTEAFF
d_call: TRBD1; j_call: TRBJ2-7; clone_size: once; v_call: TRBV6-5; cdr3_nt: TGTGCCAGCAGAGGGGACAGCTACGAGCAGTACTTC; cdr3_aa: CASRGDSYEQYF
d_call: TRBD1; j_call: TRBJ1-2; clone_size: NA; v_call: TRBV28; cdr3_nt: TGTGCCAGCAGTTTTATGATTCGACAGGGAGGTGGCTACACCTTC; cdr3_aa: CASSFMIRQGGGYTF
d_call: NA; j_call: TRBJ1-1; clone_size: NA; v_call: TRBV12-3/TRBV12-4; cdr3_nt: TGTGCCAGCAGGGAAACTACGCAGGGGGAAGCTTTCTTT; cdr3_aa: CASRETTQGEAFF
d_call: NA; j_call: TRBJ2-5; clone_size: NA; v_call: TRBV6-2/TRBV6-3; cdr3_nt: TGTGCCAGCAGCGCCTCGGGAGAGACCCAGTACTTC; cdr3_aa: CASSASGETQYF
d_call: TRBD1; j_call: TRBJ1-2; clone_size: NA; v_call: TRBV12-5; cdr3_nt: TGTGCTAGTGGTTTGACAGGGGGTGGCTACACCTTC; cdr3_aa: CASGLTGGGYTF
d_call: NA; j_call: TRBJ2-5; clone_size: NA; v_call: TRBV11-1; cdr3_nt: TGTGCCAGCAGCGTCACAGGGAAAAGAGAAGAGACCCAGTACTTC; cdr3_aa: CASSVTGKREETQYF
d_call: TRBD2; j_call: TRBJ2-1; clone_size: few; v_call: TRBV14; cdr3_nt: TGTGCCAGCAGATCCGGGACTAGCGTGTACAATGAGCAGTTCTTC; cdr3_aa: CASRSGTSVYNEQFF
d_call: NA; j_call: TRBJ1-4; clone_size: NA; v_call: TRBV2; cdr3_nt: TGTGCCAGCAGTAGATCCGGGCTTGGGGAAAAACTGTTTTTT; cdr3_aa: CASSRSGLGEKLFF
d_call: NA; j_call: TRBJ2-7; clone_size: NA; v_call: TRBV6-1; cdr3_nt: TGTGCCAGCAGTGAAACAATAAATACCTACGAGCAGTACTTC; cdr3_aa: CASSETINTYEQYF
d_call: NA; j_call: TRBJ1-2; clone_size: once; v_call: TRBV3-1/TRBV3-2; cdr3_nt: TGTGCCAGCAGCCAAGACAACTATAGCTACACCTTC; cdr3_aa: CASSQDNYSYTF
d_call: TRBD1; j_call: TRBJ1-2; clone_size: NA; v_call: TRBV9; cdr3_nt: TGTGCCAGCAGCCCCCGAGGGGGCCTTAACTATGGCTACACCTTC; cdr3_aa: CASSPRGGLNYGYTF